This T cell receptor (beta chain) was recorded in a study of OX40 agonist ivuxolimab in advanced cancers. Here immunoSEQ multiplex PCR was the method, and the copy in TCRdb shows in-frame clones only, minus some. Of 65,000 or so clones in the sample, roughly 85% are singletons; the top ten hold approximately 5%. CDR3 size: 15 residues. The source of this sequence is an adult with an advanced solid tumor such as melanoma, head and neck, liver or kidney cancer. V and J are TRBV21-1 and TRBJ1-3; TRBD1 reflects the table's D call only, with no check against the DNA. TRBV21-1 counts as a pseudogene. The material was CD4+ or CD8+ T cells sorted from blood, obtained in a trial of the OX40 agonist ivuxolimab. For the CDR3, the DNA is TGTGCCAGCAGCAACCAGGGGAACTCTGGAAACACCATATATTTT. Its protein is CASSNQGNSGNTIYF.